This note documents a single TCR beta chain sequence. This sample was included in a study of blood T cell repertoires in COVID-19. On the study more broadly: Samples representing acute and convalescent COVID-19 were sourced from the United States, Italy and Spain. PBMCs, B-cell-depleted T cells, or T cells provided the cDNA or gDNA that made up the material.

Per the original data handling: It was from reference gene primer amplification that nucleated cell counts were estimated. Libraries were prepared by immunoSEQ multiplex PCR; TCRdb keeps only in-frame clonotypes and omits some of them. The V and J calls and clone size were taken over from that table, and D and trimming were inferred from the DNA. The sample has a few hundred thousand clones; 80% to 90% are singletons. This CDR3 has 14 amino acids. Germline V gives CDR1 SGHTA, CDR2 FQGNSA. Sequencing was done on a sample of PBMCs or T cells enriched from blood (not recorded which). The TCR was taken from a woman in her forties or fifties with acute COVID-19. The rearrangement joins TRBV7-2 to TRBJ2-3, with TRBD2 matching 9 bases. The DNA of the CDR3 is TGTCCCACCCGCGGGGGGGAGGGGCGGGATACGCAGTATTTT. Translating it yields CPTRGGEGRDTQYF.